A selection of T cell receptor beta chains follows, all from one sample in a study of blood T cells in healthy people across ages. TCRdb independently ran MiXCR on the 5' RACE reads; one entry per CDR3 protein. Counted here are about 800,000 distinct CDR3 sequences, 20% to 25% occurring once; the ten biggest clones make up under 4%. The sample was also linked to a second study, of T cells of mothers and their children.

Material: blood. The source of these receptors is a boy aged 10-17 years in good health. CDR3s include the opening cysteine and the closing phenylalanine or tryptophan. A D gene is named only where the DNA matches it firmly. Size values are once, few and many counts, or a class for expanded clones, and some rows have none.

TRBJ1-4 | TRBV15 | NA | few | TGTGCCACCAGCAGCCCGTACTTGGGAACTAATGAAAAACTGTTTTTT | CATSSPYLGTNEKLFF
TRBJ2-5 | TRBV12-3/TRBV12-4 | NA | few | TGTGCCAGCAGGACGGGGCGGCAAGAGACCCAGTACTTC | CASRTGRQETQYF
TRBJ1-2 | TRBV12-3/TRBV12-4 | TRBD1 | once | TGTGCCAGCAGACGCGGACAGGGGGACTATGGCTACACCTTC | CASRRGQGDYGYTF
TRBJ2-7 | TRBV9 | NA | few | TGTGCCAGCAGCGTAGGGGACGCGAGCTCCTACGAGCAGTACTTC | CASSVGDASSYEQYF
TRBJ2-5 | TRBV20-1 | NA | NA | TGCAGTGCTAGAGATGACAGCCAAGAGACCCAGTACTTC | CSARDDSQETQYF
TRBJ2-2 | TRBV7-9 | NA | NA | TGTGCCAGCAGCTTAGCGCTTTTGGCAGCCCAGAACACCGGGGAGCTGTTTTTT | CASSLALLAAQNTGELFF
TRBJ1-2 | TRBV4-3 | TRBD1 | NA | TGCGCCAGCAGCTATAATGGACAGGGCCCCACTAACTATGGCTACACCTTC | CASSYNGQGPTNYGYTF
TRBJ2-6 | TRBV15 | TRBD1 | few | TGTGCCACCAGCAGTGGGACAGGGGCTGGGGCCAACGTCCTGACTTTC | CATSSGTGAGANVLTF
TRBJ1-3 | TRBV7-9 | NA | NA | TGTGCCAGCAGCCTCCAAGTTTTTGTCTCTGGAAACACCATATATTTT | CASSLQVFVSGNTIYF
TRBJ2-5 | TRBV7-6 | NA | few | TGTGCCAGCGCCCCAAGAGGCCAAGAGACCCAGTACTTC | CASAPRGQETQYF
TRBJ2-7 | TRBV6-5 | NA | NA | TGTGCCAGCAGTTACGGGGCTGACTACGAGCAGTACTTC | CASSYGADYEQYF
TRBJ2-7 | TRBV20-1 | NA | NA | TGCAGTGCTAGGGGGGTAGAGTACGAGCAGTACTTC | CSARGVEYEQYF
TRBJ1-1 | TRBV6-2/TRBV6-3 | NA | few | TGTGCCAGCAGTTACCAGGGATACACTGAAGCTTCCTTT | CASSYQGYTEASF
TRBJ1-1 | TRBV6-6 | NA | NA | TGTGCCACCCATCACAGGGACTACGGCACTGAAGCTTTCTTT | CATHHRDYGTEAFF
TRBJ2-7 | TRBV18 | TRBD1 | NA | TGTGCCAGCTCACCGGGACAGGGAGGGGGGTCCTACGAGCAGTACTTC | CASSPGQGGGSYEQYF
TRBJ1-2 | TRBV7-2 | NA | few | TGTGCCAGCAGCCTCGACGTGAGACGAATCAGGGCTAACTATGGCTACACCTTC | CASSLDVRRIRANYGYTF
TRBJ2-7 | TRBV29-1 | NA | NA | TGCAGCGCTAGGGACGGCCAGCAGTACTTC | CSARDGQQYF
TRBJ2-3 | TRBV15 | TRBD1 | NA | TGTGCCACCAGCAGAGAGGGACAGGGACCAGATACGCAGTATTTT | CATSREGQGPDTQYF
TRBJ2-5 | TRBV20-1 | NA | NA | TGCAGTGCTAGAGGGGGTTTAGGGAGGCCCCAGTACTTC | CSARGGLGRPQYF
TRBJ2-1 | TRBV6-2/TRBV6-3 | NA | few | TGTGCCAGCAGTTACTCGGCAGGGAGTGGGTACTTC | CASSYSAGSGYF
TRBJ1-4 | TRBV5-5 | NA | NA | TGTGCCAGCAGCTTGGCGCAGGAAAAACTGTTTTTT | CASSLAQEKLFF
TRBJ1-4 | TRBV2 | TRBD1 | NA | TGTGCCAGCAGGACAGGGCCTAATGAAAAACTGTTTTTT | CASRTGPNEKLFF
TRBJ2-4 | TRBV28 | NA | many | TGCGCCAGCAGCTTGGAGGGGGCCAAAAACATTCAGTACTTC | CASSLEGAKNIQYF
TRBJ2-7 | TRBV4-3 | NA | NA | TGCGCCAGCAGCAGCGAGACAGGTCGCGAGCAGTACTTC | CASSSETGREQYF
TRBJ2-7 | TRBV4-2 | NA | NA | TGTGCCAGCAGTTCCGAGGAAGCCTACGAGCAGTACTTC | CASSSEEAYEQYF
TRBJ2-3 | TRBV7-8 | TRBD1 | NA | TGTGCCAGCAGCCGGGACAGGGGACCTCGTAGCACAGATACGCAGTATTTT | CASSRDRGPRSTDTQYF
TRBJ2-1 | TRBV6-2/TRBV6-3 | TRBD2 | NA | TGTGCCAGCAGTTGCCGGACCGATTTAGCGGGATTATGGAATGAGCAGTTCTTC | CASSCRTDLAGLWNEQFF
TRBJ2-2 | TRBV6-1 | TRBD2 | NA | TGTGCCAGCATCGCCACCGGGACTAGCTTATTCACCGGGGAGCTGTTTTTT | CASIATGTSLFTGELFF
TRBJ1-1 | TRBV3-1 | NA | many | TGTGCCAGCAGCCCTCGGACCAACACTGAAGCTTTCTTT | CASSPRTNTEAFF
TRBJ2-1 | TRBV6-1 | NA | NA | TGTGCCAGCAGTAAAACCGGGACAAGATCCTACAATGAGCAGTTCTTC | CASSKTGTRSYNEQFF
TRBJ2-7 | TRBV20-1 | NA | NA | TGCAGTGCTATTGCCGGGGGTAACGAGCAGTACTTC | CSAIAGGNEQYF
TRBJ2-3 | TRBV5-1 | TRBD2 | NA | TGCGCCAGCAGCGCGGGACTAGCGGGCCTTTCCGGAGATACGCAGTATTTT | CASSAGLAGLSGDTQYF
TRBJ2-7 | TRBV7-9 | TRBD2 | NA | TGTGCCAGCAGCAACAGACTAGCGCAGTACTACGAGCAGTACTTC | CASSNRLAQYYEQYF
TRBJ2-7 | TRBV28 | TRBD1 | NA | TGTGGCAGCAGTCTATCCGGGGCAGGGGGATCGTACGAGCAGTACTTC | CGSSLSGAGGSYEQYF
TRBJ2-5 | TRBV27 | NA | few | TGTGCCAGCAGGAATTTGGGGAGGACCCAGTACTTC | CASRNLGRTQYF
TRBJ2-2 | TRBV5-1 | NA | NA | TGCGCCAGCAGCCCCGCCACCGGGGGCGGGGAGCTGTTTTTT | CASSPATGGGELFF
TRBJ1-1 | TRBV9 | NA | NA | TGTGCCAGCACCAAGGGGGGGGGCCTGAACACTGAAGCTTTCTTT | CASTKGGGLNTEAFF
TRBJ2-5 | TRBV2 | NA | few | TGTGCCAGCAGTGATAGGGTTAGCGGTAGCGGAGCAGAACAAGAGACCCAGTACTTC | CASSDRVSGSGAEQETQYF
TRBJ2-7 | TRBV4-3 | NA | NA | TGCGCCAGCAGCCAAGTTTGCCCACCTCCAGACCCTTCAGACGAGCAGTACTTC | CASSQVCPPPDPSDEQYF
TRBJ2-3 | TRBV12-3/TRBV12-4 | TRBD2 | NA | TGTGCCAGCAGTCACCCCGGACTAGCAGGCACAGATACGCAGTATTTT | CASSHPGLAGTDTQYF
TRBJ2-5 | TRBV6-6 | TRBD1 | NA | TGTGCCAGCAGTGCCGGGACAGTTAAAGAGACCCAGTACTTC | CASSAGTVKETQYF
TRBJ1-2 | TRBV5-6 | TRBD1 | many | TGTGCCAGCAGCAGGACAGGGGGCAACTATGGCTACACCTTC | CASSRTGGNYGYTF
TRBJ2-3 | TRBV20-1 | NA | few | TGCAGTGCTATCAATCTCGGTGAGACAGATACGCAGTATTTT | CSAINLGETDTQYF
TRBJ1-4 | TRBV28 | NA | NA | TGTGCCAGCAGTTTACAAGCAGGGCTGGCTGAAAAACTGTTTTTT | CASSLQAGLAEKLFF
TRBJ2-1 | TRBV12-3/TRBV12-4 | TRBD2 | NA | TGTGCCAGCAGGGGTTGGCTAGCGGGAGGGCCTGACAATGAGCAGTTCTTC | CASRGWLAGGPDNEQFF
TRBJ2-5 | TRBV3-1 | TRBD2 | NA | TGTGCCAGCAGCCAAGATGGAAGAGCGGGAGGTGAGACCCAGTACTTC | CASSQDGRAGGETQYF